The T cell receptor (beta chain) under discussion was sequenced for a study of T cell repertoires in cytomegalovirus infection. Overall study: Based on public TCR beta signatures, there were indications of CMV infection and of a matching HLA type. Whole-study results and caveats: There were carriers of CMV plus the relevant HLA, and cumulative public TCR beta family frequency identified them. HLA-C-restricted CMV clonotypes gave the most frequent clonotype in two of eight donors.

This clonotype was recorded many times. The antigen is not known. V lost 6 bases and J lost 5; bases outside the gene matches: 4. CDR3 length: 12 amino acids. Germline lookup yields CDR1 SQVTM and CDR2 ANQGSEA. TCRdb redid the calling of the reads with MiXCR, one entry per CDR3 protein. The repertoire holds roughly 640,000 distinct CDR3 sequences, more than 20% seen once, with roughly 8% in the top ten. The rearrangement joins TRBV29-1 to TRBJ2-1; TRBD2 aligns across 7 bases. The sample comprised CD8+ T cells from PBMCs. The clonotype was recovered from a human donor in good health (CMV status not recorded). Some clones in this sample may be carry-over from other donors' samples. The CDR3 DNA reads TGCAGCGTCTGGGGGGGGAACAATGAGCAGTTCTTC. Translating gives CSVWGGNNEQFF.